The entry below describes one T cell receptor (beta chain). Antigen unknown. Per the germline V gene, CDR1 is LNHDA and CDR2 is SQIVND (reference sequence). Trimming shortened V by 8 bases and J by 6 bases, and 14 bases separated the two germline ends. There are 13 residues in the CDR3. The sample belongs to a study of identifying expanded T cells in peripheral blood. Overall study results and limits: Two-week clone count variance significantly increased as total template count grew.

TCRdb's table, derived via immunoSEQ multiplex PCR, lists solely in-frame clones and lacks some. The sample gives about 94,000 clones, nearly 90% of which show up once; less than 6% is in the top ten. The source is a person between 18 and 75 years old in good health. Sample: blood. The chain has TRBV19 and TRBJ1-5; tentatively, D is TRBD1 (6 bases). The CDR3 DNA follows: TGTGCCAGTGGGCAGGGGAGGGCTCAGCCCCAGCATTTT. This codes for CASGQGRAQPQHF.